Shown below are 25 T cell receptor beta chains from a single sample sequenced in a study of T cell responses to AZD1222 COVID-19 vaccine. Method: immunoSEQ multiplex PCR; TCRdb's copy keeps in-frame clones and lacks some. In the table there are 120,000 or so clones, around 93% of which are singletons. Sequenced material: peripheral blood, taken 28 days after the second AZD1222 dose. All receptors derive from an adult who received the AZD1222 COVID-19 vaccine.

The gene calls are TRBV5-4 and TRBJ2-7; D is possibly TRBD1 (6 bases). The germline gives CDR1 SGHNT, CDR2 YYREEE (reference sequence). V was cut by 2 bases and J by 2 bases, with 11 bases left in between. There are 14 residues in the CDR3. The DNA for the CDR3 is TGTGCCAGCAGCTTAGGTGGACAGACCTACGAGCAGTACTTC. This translates into CASSLGGQTYEQYF.

The rearrangement uses TRBV20-1 and TRBJ1-2, with 7 bases fitting TRBD1. This CDR3 has 14 amino acids. Losses at the gene ends were 3 bases for V and 0 bases for J; bases not matched to a gene: 4. The germline V gene has CDR1 DFQATT and CDR2 SNEGSKA (reference sequence). The CDR3 nucleotides read TGCAGTGCTAGTTACAGGGGATCTAACTATGGCTACACCTTC. Protein sequence: CSASYRGSNYGYTF.

CDR3 amino acids: CASSLVAGDGYTF. For the CDR3, the DNA is TGTGCCAGCAGCTTGGTGGCAGGGGATGGCTACACCTTC. The rearrangement links TRBV5-5 to TRBJ1-2; D might be TRBD1 (6 bases). The CDR3 has 13 residues. The V gene's germline CDR1 is SGHKS and CDR2 YYEKEE (reference sequence). V lost 0 bases and J lost 6, with 9 bases in between.

This clone was recorded a few times. This CDR3 reads CASRDSYEQYF. In DNA form, the CDR3 reads TGCGCCAGCAGGGATTCCTACGAGCAGTACTTC. The chain has TRBV5-1 and TRBJ2-7; no clear D. From germline, CDR1 is SGHRS and CDR2 YFSETQ. V shed 5 bases and J shed 1 base, with 4 bases lying between them. The CDR3 extends over 11 amino acids.

The sample holds one count of this clone. V and J are TRBV6-5 and TRBJ2-3, with TRBD2 identical over 8 bases. CDR3 length: 15 residues. Germline V gives CDR1 MNHEY, CDR2 SVGAGI. Trimming at V came to 2 bases and at J to 2 bases, leaving 3 bases not matched to a gene. This chain's CDR3 is CASSYGSGDTDTQYF. The CDR3 DNA is TGTGCCAGCAGTTACGGTAGCGGGGACACAGATACGCAGTATTTT.

The chain joins TRBV10-3 to TRBJ1-3; TRBD1 matches 7 bases. V was pared by 10 bases and J by 4 bases, with 10 bases of the junction left unmatched. CDR3 length equals 14 residues. The germline gives CDR1 ENHRY, CDR2 SYGVKD. Here the CDR3 DNA reads TGTGCCACGGGGAACAGGGGTGACGGAAACACCATATATTTT. It is translated as CATGNRGDGNTIYF.

The CDR3 sequence is CASSYSPLTRPGANVLTF. DNA for the CDR3: TGTGCCAGCAGTTACTCCCCCCTTACAAGACCTGGGGCCAACGTCCTGACTTTC. This chain joins TRBV6-2 or TRBV6-3 and TRBJ2-6; D unresolved. The germline V gene encodes CDR1 MNHEY and CDR2 SVGEGT. Trimming cost V 0 bases and J 2 bases, with 14 bases left between them. The CDR3 runs 18 residues.

The chain carries TRBV19 and TRBJ1-1; D remains ambiguous. The CDR3 runs to 14 residues. Trimming took 3 bases from V and 5 from J, leaving 13 bases between them. Germline V gene sequence: CDR1 LNHDA, CDR2 SQIVND (reference sequence). The CDR3 sequence is CASSMSSYGTEAFF. For the CDR3, the DNA is TGTGCCAGTAGTATGTCATCGTACGGGACTGAAGCTTTCTTT.

The chain has TRBV19 and TRBJ2-2; D remains ambiguous. The germline V gene has CDR1 LNHDA and CDR2 SQIVND (reference sequence). Deletions cut 6 bases from V and 5 bases from J, with 10 bases between. The CDR3 length is 13 residues. As DNA, the CDR3 is TGTGCCAGTAGGGGGATCCGTACCGGGGAGCTGTTTTTT. Translation: CASRGIRTGELFF.

The chain employs TRBV6-5 and TRBJ1-1; 7 positions match TRBD1. V lost 2 bases and J lost 0; bases outside the gene matches: 3. The germline gives CDR1 MNHEY, CDR2 SVGAGI. CDR3 length: 15 amino acids. CDR3 nucleotide sequence: TGTGCCAGCAGTTACACGGGACAGTTGAACACTGAAGCTTTCTTT. This encodes CASSYTGQLNTEAFF.

The chain combines TRBV7-9 with TRBJ2-7, with a weak D call TRBD1 (6 bases). Deletions cut 3 bases from V and 4 bases from J, with 10 bases between. Germline V gene lookup returns CDR1 SEHNR and CDR2 FQNEAQ (reference sequence). There are 13 residues in the CDR3. The chain's CDR3 is CASSFPRGYEQYF. CDR3 in DNA: TGTGCCAGCAGCTTCCCCAGGGGTTACGAGCAGTACTTC.

V and J are TRBV3-1 (or the pseudogene TRBV3-2) and TRBJ1-2; D not certain. CDR1 and CDR2 from the germline V gene are LGHDT and YNNKEL (reference sequence). The ends were cut back, 2 bases at V and 0 bases at J, with 13 bases in the middle. There are 16 residues in the CDR3. CDR3 nucleotide sequence: TGTGCCAGCAGCCAATACATACACCGATCTAACTATGGCTACACCTTC. It codes for CASSQYIHRSNYGYTF.

The chain joins TRBV5-6 to TRBJ1-2; 7 bases align to TRBD1. This CDR3 has 14 residues. Germline V CDR1 and CDR2: SGHDT, YYEEEE. V shed 1 base and J 6 bases; nucleotides not matched to a gene: 6. The CDR3 loop is CASSLTGEVDGYTF. Written as DNA, the CDR3 is TGTGCCAGCAGCTTGACAGGGGAGGTGGATGGCTACACCTTC.

A few counts support this clone. The rearrangement links TRBV6-1 to TRBJ1-2, with 7 nucleotides matching TRBD1. CDR1 is MNHNS and CDR2 is SASEGT in the germline V gene. The CDR3 sequence is 16 residues long. V lost 4 bases, J lost 1 base, and 9 bases stayed unmatched. The CDR3 nucleotides are TGTGCCAGCAGTGGGTCGACAGGGATCCTTAACTATGGCTACACCTTC. The encoded protein is CASSGSTGILNYGYTF.

Concerning this clone itself: At one end, the junction sequence differs from germline, possibly due to a read error. The rearrangement links TRBV20-1 to TRBJ1-3; D gene uncertain. CDR1 is DFQATT, CDR2 SNEGSKA, per germline (reference sequence). There are 9 residues in the CDR3. The CDR3 loop is CSARERAEF. CDR3 in DNA: TGCAGTGCTAGAGAGCGGGCAGAGTTT.

The sample holds one count of this clone. The J gene is TRBJ1-3, the V gene TRBV5-4; D gene ambiguous. V lost 4 bases and J 1 base, leaving 9 bases between the germline ends. This CDR3 region has 14 residues. Germline lookup yields CDR1 SGHNT and CDR2 YYREEE (reference sequence). The CDR3 loop reads CASSLPGSGNTIYF. CDR3 bases: TGTGCCAGCAGCCTTCCGGGTTCTGGAAACACCATATATTTT.

The rearrangement uses TRBV5-4 and TRBJ1-5; D is unclear. Germline-derived CDR1 and CDR2 are SGHNT and YYREEE (reference sequence). This CDR3 is built from 10 residues. V gave up 10 bases and J gave up 7 bases, with 9 bases separating them. In DNA, the CDR3 is TGTGCCCCCGTCGGCCAGCCCCAGCATTTT. Protein: CAPVGQPQHF.

The genes are TRBV5-1 and TRBJ2-3; no definite D call. Germline CDR1 SGHRS, CDR2 YFSETQ. This CDR3 contains 13 residues. V lost 0 bases to trimming and J lost 4 bases, with 6 bases between them. For the CDR3, the DNA is TGCGCCAGCAGCTTGGCCGGAGCAGATACGCAGTATTTT. Translation: CASSLAGADTQYF. Full variable domain (remainder filled in from reference TRBV5-1 and TRBJ2-3): KAGVTQTPRYLIKTRGQQVTLSCSPISGHRSVSWYQQTPGQGLQFLFEYFSETQRNKGNFPGRFSGRQFSNSRSEMNVSTLELGDSALYLCASSLAGADTQYFGPGTRLTVL.

This chain uses TRBV5-4 with TRBJ1-1; D is unclear. Germline CDR1 is SGHNT and CDR2 is YYREEE (reference sequence). The length of the CDR3 is 12 residues. Trimming cost V 0 bases and J 8 bases, with 8 bases left between them. The CDR3 spells CASSLVSGEAFF. In DNA, the CDR3 is TGTGCCAGCAGCTTGGTATCCGGGGAAGCTTTCTTT.

The V gene is TRBV5-8, the J gene TRBJ1-4; TRBD1 matches 7 bases. The CDR3 has 16 amino acids. Looked up from germline, CDR1 is SGHTS and CDR2 is YDEGEE. Trimming at V came to 0 bases and at J to 7 bases, leaving 9 bases not matched to a gene. The CDR3 reads CASSLGQGRLGEKLFF. The CDR3 DNA reads TGTGCCAGCAGCTTGGGACAGGGAAGGCTTGGTGAAAAACTGTTTTTT.

V and J are TRBV14 and TRBJ2-7; D is possibly TRBD1 (5 bases). V lost 2 bases, J lost 8 bases, and 13 bases lay in between. The CDR3 length is 13 residues. Germline values: CDR1 SGHDN, CDR2 FVKESK. The CDR3 coding sequence is TGTGCCAGCAGCCAATTTATAGGGGCTCAGCAGTACTTC. Translated: CASSQFIGAQQYF.

The rearrangement joins TRBV6-6 to TRBJ1-4, with D unresolved. CDR3 length: 14 amino acids. Germline V gene sequence: CDR1 MNHNY, CDR2 SVGAGI (reference sequence). V lost 7 bases and J lost 4, with 13 bases in between. Here the CDR3 DNA reads TGTGCCAGCAATTTAGCACGGAATAATGAAAAACTGTTTTTT. Protein sequence: CASNLARNNEKLFF.

The CDR3 DNA reads TGTGCCAGCAGCCAATCCAGCAGGGGAGCTAACTATGGCTACACCTTC. Translation: CASSQSSRGANYGYTF. The chain employs TRBV3-1 (or the pseudogene TRBV3-2) and TRBJ1-2; TRBD1 is a possible D gene (6 bases). This CDR3 has 16 amino acids. Germline V gives CDR1 LGHDT, CDR2 YNNKEL (reference sequence). Trimming removed 2 bases from V and 0 bases from J, with 13 bases in between.

V and J are TRBV29-1 and TRBJ1-4; the D gene is possibly TRBD1 (6 bases). Germline CDR1 is SQVTM and CDR2 is ANQGSEA. V shed 7 bases and J shed 8 bases, with 17 bases lying between them. This CDR3 has 13 amino acids. The CDR3 DNA sequence: TGCAGCGGGCGGACAGCTCGAGGGGAAAAACTGTTTTTT. It translates to CSGRTARGEKLFF.

V gene TRBV7-2 combines with J gene TRBJ1-5; D perhaps matches TRBD1 (5 bases). The CDR3 has 16 amino acids. V was shortened by 5 bases and J by 0 bases, with 14 bases between the two germline ends. Germline assignment: CDR1 SGHTA and CDR2 FQGNSA. The CDR3 loop is CASSPQGGLSNQPQHF. Here the CDR3 DNA reads TGTGCCAGCAGCCCGCAGGGCGGGCTTAGCAATCAGCCCCAGCATTTT.